This TCR beta chain was found in a study of graft-versus-host responses after intestinal transplantation. For this clone: Antigen specificity is unknown.

Measured with immunoSEQ multiplex PCR; TCRdb has only the in-frame clones, and not every one. Here the sample spans fewer than 100,000 clones, more than 70% being singletons. V lost 1 base, J lost 7 bases, and 14 bases lay in between. Germline V lookup: CDR1 SGHAT, CDR2 FQNNGV. This CDR3 comprises 14 residues. Study results and limitations: Analysis identified GvH clones in recipient marrow, with some appearing first in ileum or blood. Declining HvG levels early post-transplant were linked to peak circulating GvH clone levels. Those patients showing graft-donor T cell macrochimerism displayed high graft-versus-host to host-versus-graft clonal ratios in allografts.

The receptor's source is a human patient who received an intestinal transplant, so some T cells may come from the graft donor. This material consisted of PBMCs, taken 255 days after intestinal transplant. The chain carries TRBV11-2 and TRBJ2-7; TRBD1 or TRBD2 may be the D gene (6 bases each). In DNA, the CDR3 is TGTGCCAGCAGCTTAGTAGGGGGGTTGCGGGAGCAGTACTTC. Amino acid sequence: CASSLVGGLREQYF. The variable domain in full, completed from reference TRBV11-2 and TRBJ2-7, reads EAGVAQSPRYKIIEKRQSVAFWCNPISGHATLYWYQQILGQGPKLLIQFQNNGVVDDSQLPKDRFSAERLKGVDSTLKIQPAKLEDSAVYLCASSLVGGLREQYFGPGTRLTVT.